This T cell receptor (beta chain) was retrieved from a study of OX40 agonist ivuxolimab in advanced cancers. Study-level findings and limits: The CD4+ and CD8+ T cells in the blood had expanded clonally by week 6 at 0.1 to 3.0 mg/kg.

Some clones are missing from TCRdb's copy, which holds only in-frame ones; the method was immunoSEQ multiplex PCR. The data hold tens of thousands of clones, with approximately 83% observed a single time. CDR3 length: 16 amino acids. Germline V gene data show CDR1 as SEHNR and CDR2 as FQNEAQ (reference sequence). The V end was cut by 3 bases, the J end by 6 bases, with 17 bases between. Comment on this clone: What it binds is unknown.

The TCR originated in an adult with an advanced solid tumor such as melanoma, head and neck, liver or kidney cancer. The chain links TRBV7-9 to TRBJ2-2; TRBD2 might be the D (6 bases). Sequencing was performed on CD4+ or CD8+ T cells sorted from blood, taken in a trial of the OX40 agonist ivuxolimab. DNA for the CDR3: TGTGCCAGCAGCTTTGTTCCAGCGGGTGCGCCCGGGGAGCTGTTTTTT. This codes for CASSFVPAGAPGELFF.